This section outlines one T cell receptor beta chain sequence together with its context. As originally analysed: Amplification with reference gene primers provided the estimates of nucleated cell counts. Sequencing used immunoSEQ multiplex PCR; TCRdb keeps in-frame clones, though not all of them. That table is the source of V, J and clone size, and D and trimming were worked out from the DNA. The table shows approximately 260,000 clones, with approximately 79% occurring only once. This CDR3 is built from 14 residues. Germline lookup yields CDR1 SQVTM and CDR2 ANQGSEA. Trimming took 8 bases from V and 0 from J, leaving 15 bases between them. This sample is drawn from a study of blood T cell repertoires in COVID-19. Turning to the study itself: Donors in the United States, Italy and Spain gave samples during acute or convalescent COVID-19. The cDNA or gDNA used as material had been derived from T cells, B-cell-depleted T cells, or PBMCs.

The chain recombines TRBV29-1 with TRBJ2-3; a possible D gene is TRBD2 (6 bases). The sample consisted of peripheral blood. The clonotype was recovered from a woman between 40 and 55 years old with active or convalescent COVID-19. CDR3 coding DNA: TGCAGCCTACCCGGGGGACCTAGCACAGATACGCAGTATTTT. It yields the protein CSLPGGPSTDTQYF.